This entry features one T cell receptor (beta chain) sequence. The germline gene is not matched at one end of the junction; a read error may be the cause. This entry is derived from a study of chemoradiotherapy in HPV16-positive cancers. Germline V gene sequence: CDR1 SGHTA, CDR2 FQGNSA. CDR3 length equals 16 residues. Measured with immunoSEQ multiplex PCR; TCRdb has only the in-frame clones, and not every one. The table has some 2,100 clones, 65% to 70% seen once; the top ten hold less than 35%. The TCR originated in a human donor with HPV-associated anogenital cancer. The chain recombines TRBV7-2 with TRBJ2-2; a possible D gene is TRBD2 (5 bases). The input for sequencing was tumor tissue, taken from a patient who underwent chemoradiotherapy. The CDR3 sequence is CASSLAGSGMPGELLF. The DNA for the CDR3 is TGTGCCAGCAGCTTAGCGGGGAGTGGTATGCCCGGGGAGCTGCTTTTT.